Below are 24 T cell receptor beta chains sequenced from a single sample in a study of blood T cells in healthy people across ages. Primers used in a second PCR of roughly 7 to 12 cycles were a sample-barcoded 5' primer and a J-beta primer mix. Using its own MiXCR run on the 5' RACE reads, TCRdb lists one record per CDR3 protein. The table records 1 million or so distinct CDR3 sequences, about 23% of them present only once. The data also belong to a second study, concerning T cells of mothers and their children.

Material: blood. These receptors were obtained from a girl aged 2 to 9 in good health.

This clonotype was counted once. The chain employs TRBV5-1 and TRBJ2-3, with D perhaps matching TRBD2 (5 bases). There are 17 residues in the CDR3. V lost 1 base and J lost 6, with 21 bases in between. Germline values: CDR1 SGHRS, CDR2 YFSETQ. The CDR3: CASSLRGQPEVRDTQYF. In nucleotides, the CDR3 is TGCGCCAGCAGCTTGCGGGGTCAACCAGAAGTAAGGGATACGCAGTATTTT.

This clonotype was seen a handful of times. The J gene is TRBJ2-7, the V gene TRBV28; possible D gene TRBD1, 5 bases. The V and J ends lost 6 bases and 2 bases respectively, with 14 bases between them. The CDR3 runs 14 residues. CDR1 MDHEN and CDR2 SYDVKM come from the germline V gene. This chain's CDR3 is CASRPVGLTYEQYF. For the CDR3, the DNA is TGTGCCAGCAGGCCTGTGGGGCTCACCTACGAGCAGTACTTC.

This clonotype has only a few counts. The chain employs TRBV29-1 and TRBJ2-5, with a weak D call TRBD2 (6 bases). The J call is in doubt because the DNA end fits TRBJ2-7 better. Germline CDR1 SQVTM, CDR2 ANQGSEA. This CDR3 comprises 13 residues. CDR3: CSVEGSGRYEQYF. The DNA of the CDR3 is TGCAGCGTTGAGGGCAGTGGGAGGTACGAGCAGTACTTC.

The CDR3 region has the DNA TGCGCCAGCAGCCAACCAACCCTGGGGACTGAAGCTTTCTTT. It codes for CASSQPTLGTEAFF. The V gene is TRBV4-1, the J gene TRBJ1-1; no definite D call. Germline V lookup: CDR1 MGHRA, CDR2 YSYEKL. The CDR3 has 14 residues. The V gene lost 2 bases and the J gene lost 5 bases, with 12 bases spanning the gap.

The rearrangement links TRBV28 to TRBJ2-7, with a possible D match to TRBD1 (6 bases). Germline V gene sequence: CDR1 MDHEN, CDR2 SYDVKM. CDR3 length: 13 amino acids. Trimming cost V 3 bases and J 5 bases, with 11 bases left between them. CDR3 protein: CASSLPGANEQYF. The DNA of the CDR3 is TGTGCCAGCAGTTTGCCAGGGGCCAACGAGCAGTACTTC.

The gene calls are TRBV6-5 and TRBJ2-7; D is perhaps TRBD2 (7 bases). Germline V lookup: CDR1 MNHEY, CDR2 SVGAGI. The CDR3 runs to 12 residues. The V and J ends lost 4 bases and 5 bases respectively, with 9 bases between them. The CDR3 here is CASSCGGDEQYF. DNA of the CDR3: TGTGCCAGCAGTTGCGGGGGCGACGAGCAGTACTTC.

CDR3 amino acids: CASSPTHRRRETQYF. The CDR3 region has the DNA TGTGCCAGCAGTCCAACACACCGGAGGAGGGAGACCCAGTACTTC. The rearrangement joins TRBV28 to TRBJ2-5; a weak D match, TRBD2 (5 bases). Trimming stripped 5 bases from V and 5 bases from J, with 18 bases between. The CDR3 loop spans 15 amino acids. Germline V gene lookup returns CDR1 MDHEN and CDR2 SYDVKM.

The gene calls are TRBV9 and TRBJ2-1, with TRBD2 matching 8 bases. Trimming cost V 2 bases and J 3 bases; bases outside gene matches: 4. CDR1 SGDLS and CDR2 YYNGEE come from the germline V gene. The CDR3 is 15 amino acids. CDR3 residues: CASSVTTSGYNEQFF. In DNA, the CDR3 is TGTGCCAGCAGCGTCACCACTAGCGGCTACAATGAGCAGTTCTTC.

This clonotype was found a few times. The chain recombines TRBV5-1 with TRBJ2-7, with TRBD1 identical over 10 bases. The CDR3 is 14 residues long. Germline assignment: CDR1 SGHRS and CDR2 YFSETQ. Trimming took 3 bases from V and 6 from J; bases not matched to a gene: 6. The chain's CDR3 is CASSSRDRGTEQYF. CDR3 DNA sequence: TGCGCCAGCAGCTCCCGGGACAGGGGAACCGAGCAGTACTTC.

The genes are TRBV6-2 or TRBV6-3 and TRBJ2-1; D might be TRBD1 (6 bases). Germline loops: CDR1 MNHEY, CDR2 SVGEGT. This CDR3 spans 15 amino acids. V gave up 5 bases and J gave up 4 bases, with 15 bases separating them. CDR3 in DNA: TGTGCCAGCAGTGGGGGACAAAGAATTTACAATGAGCAGTTCTTC. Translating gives CASSGGQRIYNEQFF.

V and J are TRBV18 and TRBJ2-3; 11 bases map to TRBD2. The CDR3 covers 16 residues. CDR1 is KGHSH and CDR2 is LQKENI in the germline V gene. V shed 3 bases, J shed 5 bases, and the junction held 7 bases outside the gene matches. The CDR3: CASSPRSGTSGDTQYF. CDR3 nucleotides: TGTGCCAGCTCACCGCGGTCGGGGACTAGCGGAGATACGCAGTATTTT.

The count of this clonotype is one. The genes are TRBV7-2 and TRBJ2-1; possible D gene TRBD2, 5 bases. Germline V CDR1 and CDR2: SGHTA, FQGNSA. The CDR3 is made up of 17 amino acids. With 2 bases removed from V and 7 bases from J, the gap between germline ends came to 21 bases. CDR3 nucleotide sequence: TGTGCCAGCAGCTTAATGAGGGATATCTGGTTCAGGAATGAGCAGTTCTTC. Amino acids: CASSLMRDIWFRNEQFF.

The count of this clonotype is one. CDR3 region: CASSLRGGDTDTQYF. The CDR3 nucleotides read TGTGCCAGCAGCTTGCGCGGGGGGGACACGGATACGCAGTATTTT. The chain has TRBV7-3 and TRBJ2-3, with 9 bases lining up with TRBD2. The CDR3 is 15 amino acids. V gave up 3 bases and J gave up 6 bases; unmatched junction bases: 7. Per the germline V gene, CDR1 is SGHTA and CDR2 is FQGTGA.

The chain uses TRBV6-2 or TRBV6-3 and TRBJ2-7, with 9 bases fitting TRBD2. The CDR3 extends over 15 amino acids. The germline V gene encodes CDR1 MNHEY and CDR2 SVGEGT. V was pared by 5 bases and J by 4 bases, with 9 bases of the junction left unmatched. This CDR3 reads CASSVERGDPYEQYF. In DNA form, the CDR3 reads TGTGCCAGCAGTGTTGAGCGGGGGGATCCGTACGAGCAGTACTTC.

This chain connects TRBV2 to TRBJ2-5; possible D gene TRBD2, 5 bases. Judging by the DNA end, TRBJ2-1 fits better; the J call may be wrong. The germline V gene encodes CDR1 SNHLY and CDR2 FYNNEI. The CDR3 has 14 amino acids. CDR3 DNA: TGTGCCAGCTTAGGTCTAGGCGAGGGCGATGAGCAGTTCTTC. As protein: CASLGLGEGDEQFF.

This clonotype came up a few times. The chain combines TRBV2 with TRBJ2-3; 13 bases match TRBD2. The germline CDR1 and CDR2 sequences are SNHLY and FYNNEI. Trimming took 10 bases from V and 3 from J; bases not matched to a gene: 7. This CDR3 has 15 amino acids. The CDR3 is CAIRLAGGRTDTQYF. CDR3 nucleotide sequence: TGTGCCATCCGACTAGCGGGAGGTAGGACAGATACGCAGTATTTT.

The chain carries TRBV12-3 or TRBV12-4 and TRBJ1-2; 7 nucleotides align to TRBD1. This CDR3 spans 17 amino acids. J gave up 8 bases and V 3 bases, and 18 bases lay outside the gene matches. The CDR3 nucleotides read TGTGCCAGCAGTTTGGCCCCCTGGACAGGAGGGTTAGGGGGCTACACCTTC. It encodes CASSLAPWTGGLGGYTF.

The CDR3 reads CASSLGATYGYTF. The CDR3 nucleotides read TGTGCCAGCAGTTTAGGGGCCACATATGGCTACACCTTC. The J gene is TRBJ1-2, the V gene TRBV27, with D possibly TRBD1 on 5 matching bases. The germline gives CDR1 MNHEY, CDR2 SMNVEV (reference sequence). CDR3 size: 13 residues. Trimming took 2 bases from V and 5 from J, leaving 9 bases between them.

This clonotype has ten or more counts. This CDR3 is CASAGGETQYF. Here the CDR3 DNA reads TGTGCCAGCGCCGGTGGGGAGACCCAGTACTTC. This chain uses TRBV28 with TRBJ2-5; D gene unclear. Per germline, CDR1 MDHEN and CDR2 SYDVKM. Deletions cut 8 bases from V and 5 bases from J, with 9 bases between. The CDR3 loop spans 11 amino acids.

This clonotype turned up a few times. In DNA, the CDR3 is TGTGCCAGCAGCCAAGAAATAGCGGACGAGCAGTACTTC. This gives the protein CASSQEIADEQYF. This sequence joins TRBV14 and TRBJ2-7, with D perhaps matching TRBD2 (6 bases). The CDR3 extends over 13 amino acids. Trimming stripped 0 bases from V and 5 bases from J, with 8 bases between. The germline V gene encodes CDR1 SGHDN and CDR2 FVKESK.

CDR3 DNA sequence: TGTGCCAGCAACGAGGGAGAGGGTCTCGAGCAGTACTTC. It encodes CASNEGEGLEQYF. The chain carries TRBV11-2 and TRBJ2-7, with a tentative D call TRBD2 (5 bases). The CDR3 runs 13 residues. V lost 7 bases and J lost 6, with 16 bases in between. CDR1 SGHAT and CDR2 FQNNGV come from the germline V gene. Looking up the rest from reference TRBV11-2 and TRBJ2-7 gives the full variable domain: EAGVAQSPRYKIIEKRQSVAFWCNPISGHATLYWYQQILGQGPKLLIQFQNNGVVDDSQLPKDRFSAERLKGVDSTLKIQPAKLEDSAVYLCASNEGEGLEQYFGPGTRLTVT.

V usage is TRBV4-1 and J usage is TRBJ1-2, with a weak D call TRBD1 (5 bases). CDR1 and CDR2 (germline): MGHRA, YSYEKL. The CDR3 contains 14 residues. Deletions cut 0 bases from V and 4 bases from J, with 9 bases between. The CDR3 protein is CASSQETEGYGYTF. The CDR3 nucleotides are TGCGCCAGCAGCCAAGAGACAGAGGGCTATGGCTACACCTTC.

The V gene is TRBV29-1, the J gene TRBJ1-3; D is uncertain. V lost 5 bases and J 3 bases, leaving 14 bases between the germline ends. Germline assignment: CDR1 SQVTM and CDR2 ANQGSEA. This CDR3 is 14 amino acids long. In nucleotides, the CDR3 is TGCAGCGTTACATCGAATAGTGTTGGAAACACCATATATTTT. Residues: CSVTSNSVGNTIYF.

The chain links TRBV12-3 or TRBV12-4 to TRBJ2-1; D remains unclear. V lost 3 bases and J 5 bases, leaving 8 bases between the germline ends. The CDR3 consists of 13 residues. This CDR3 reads CASSFTGDNEQFF. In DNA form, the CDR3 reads TGTGCCAGCAGTTTTACTGGAGACAATGAGCAGTTCTTC.